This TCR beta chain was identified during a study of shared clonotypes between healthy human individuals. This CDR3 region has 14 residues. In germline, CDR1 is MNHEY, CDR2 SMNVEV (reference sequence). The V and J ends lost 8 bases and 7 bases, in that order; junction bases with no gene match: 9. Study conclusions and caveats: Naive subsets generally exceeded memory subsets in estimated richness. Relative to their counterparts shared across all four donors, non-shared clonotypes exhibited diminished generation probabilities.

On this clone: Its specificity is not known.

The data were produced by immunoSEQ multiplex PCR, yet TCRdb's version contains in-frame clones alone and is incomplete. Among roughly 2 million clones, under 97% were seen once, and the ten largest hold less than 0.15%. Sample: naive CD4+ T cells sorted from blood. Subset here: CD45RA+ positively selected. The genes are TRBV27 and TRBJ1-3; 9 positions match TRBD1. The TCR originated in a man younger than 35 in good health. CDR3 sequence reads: CASAPGTGPNTIYF. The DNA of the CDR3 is TGTGCCAGCGCTCCCGGGACAGGGCCCAACACCATATATTTT.